This TCR beta chain was obtained from a study of post-analysis software for immune sequencing data (dated by TCRdb to about 2015). For context, the study as a whole: Recorded disease courses included relapsing-remitting, secondary progressive and progressive-relapsing multiple sclerosis, with some patients lacking subtype annotation. The patient repertoires were compared against 10 to 12 previously published healthy control repertoires obtained from donors aged about 6 to 26 years. A subset of samples was prepared in parallel using single-end sample barcoding, then pooled and co-amplified after Illumina adapter ligation.

With regard to this clonotype: The target of this receptor is not known. Qualities for individual bases were not recorded, and no much larger clone is one base off.

V is pared back by 7 bases and J by 7 bases, with 20 bases lying between the germline termini. From cysteine to phenylalanine, the CDR3 is 14 amino acids long. Only the CDR3 part of the read is kept: 42 bases, read in frame from the first base. TCR beta repertoires were profiled from peripheral blood of 10 to 15 young patients with multiple sclerosis to demonstrate the VDJtools post-analysis software. The patients with multiple sclerosis were children and adolescents between about 6 and 16 years of age. General study outcomes and caveats: Significantly higher frequencies in patients than in controls were found for a handful of TRBV segments, including TRBV5-6, TRBV5-1 and TRBV20-1. The multiple sclerosis patient group was slightly younger than the control group. Significantly lower normalized Chao1 diversity was found in multiple sclerosis patients than in controls, suggesting substantial peripheral T-cell clonal expansion. When samples were clustered directly using the F measure, samples prepared in the same batch co-clustered strongly, which prompted a batch-effect correction.

The library was made by PCR. The sequencer was an Illumina HiSeq 2500. To reduce PCR and sequencing biases, unique molecular identifiers were built into the TCR beta cDNA libraries. Per 1 to 10 million input T cells, approximately 500,000 cDNA molecules were obtained, such that each molecule approximated one T cell. The patient libraries were prepared and sequenced with the same protocol used for the earlier healthy control dataset. Samples belonging to the same batch were prepared together, multiplexed and sequenced on a shared HiSeq lane. The authors processed their data as follows. Raw barcoded reads were processed with MIGEC, and single-read molecular identifier groups were discarded before consensus assembly and CDR3 extraction. VDJtools was used for post-analysis of the clonotype tables, and diversity was normalized by down-sampling every dataset to the size of the smallest sample. To correct batch-related cross-sample contamination, repertoire overlap clustering matched CDR3 amino acid sequences but not nucleotide sequences. Using fastp at Q25 and MiXCR, TCRdb reprocessed the public reads and kept productive beta chains. Rows are combined by CDR3 protein, so each entry shows the most common genes and DNA. None of the V and J calls come from the authors' own analysis; TCRdb made them. This sample holds about half a million distinct CDR3 sequences; under 55% were observed only once. The ten largest clones represent around 10% of the sample.

The chain is encoded by TRBV12-3 or TRBV12-4 joined to TRBJ2-7; the D gene cannot be resolved beyond TRBD1 or TRBD2, each matching 5 bases. The receptor was derived from a girl aged 10-17 years with multiple sclerosis. Sequencing was carried out using blood. The sequenced DNA is TGTGCCAGCACTTTTCGGGACCAGTACACTGAGCAGTACTTC. Its amino acids are CASTFRDQYTEQYF.